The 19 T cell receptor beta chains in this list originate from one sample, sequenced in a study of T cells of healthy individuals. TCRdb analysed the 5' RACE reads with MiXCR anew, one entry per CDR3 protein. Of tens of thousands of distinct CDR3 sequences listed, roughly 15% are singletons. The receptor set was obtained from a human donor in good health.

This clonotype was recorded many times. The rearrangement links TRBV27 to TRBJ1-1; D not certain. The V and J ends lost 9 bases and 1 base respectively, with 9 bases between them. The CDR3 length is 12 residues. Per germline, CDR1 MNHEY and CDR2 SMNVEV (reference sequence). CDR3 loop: CARTRGNTEAFF. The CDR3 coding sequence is TGTGCCAGGACCCGAGGGAACACTGAAGCTTTCTTT.

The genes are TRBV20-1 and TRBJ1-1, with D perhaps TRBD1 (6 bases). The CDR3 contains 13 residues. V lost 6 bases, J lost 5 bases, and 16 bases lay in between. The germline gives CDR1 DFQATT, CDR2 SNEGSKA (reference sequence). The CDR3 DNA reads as TGCAGTGCAGGGCCAGGGGAACGGACTGAAGCTTTCTTT. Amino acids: CSAGPGERTEAFF.

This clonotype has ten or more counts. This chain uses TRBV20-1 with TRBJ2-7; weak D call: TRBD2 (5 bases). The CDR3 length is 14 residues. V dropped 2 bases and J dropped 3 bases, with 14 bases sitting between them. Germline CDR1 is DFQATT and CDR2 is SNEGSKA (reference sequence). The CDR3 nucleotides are TGCAGTGCTAGACTCACGGACGGACTCTACGAGCAGTACTTC. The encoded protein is CSARLTDGLYEQYF.

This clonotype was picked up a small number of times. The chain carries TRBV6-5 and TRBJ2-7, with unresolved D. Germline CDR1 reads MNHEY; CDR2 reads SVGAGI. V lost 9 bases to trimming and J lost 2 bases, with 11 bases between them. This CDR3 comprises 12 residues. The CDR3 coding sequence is TGTGCCAGTAGGCGTGGACCCTACGAGCAGTACTTC. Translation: CASRRGPYEQYF.

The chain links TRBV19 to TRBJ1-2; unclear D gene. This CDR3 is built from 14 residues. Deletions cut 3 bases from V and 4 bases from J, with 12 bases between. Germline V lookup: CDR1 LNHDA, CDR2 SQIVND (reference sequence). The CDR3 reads CASSIGAAAYGYTF. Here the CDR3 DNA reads TGTGCCAGTAGTATCGGAGCAGCCGCCTATGGCTACACCTTC. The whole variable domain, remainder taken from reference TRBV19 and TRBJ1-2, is DGGITQSPKYLFRKEGQNVTLSCEQNLNHDAMYWYRQDPGQGLRLIYYSQIVNDFQKGDIAEGYSVSREKKESFPLTVTSAQKNPTAFYLCASSIGAAAYGYTFGSGTRLTVV.

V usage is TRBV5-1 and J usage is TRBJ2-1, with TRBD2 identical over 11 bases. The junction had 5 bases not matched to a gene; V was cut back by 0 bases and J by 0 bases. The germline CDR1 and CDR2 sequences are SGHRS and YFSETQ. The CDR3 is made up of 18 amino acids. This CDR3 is CASSLEGLAGSSYNEQFF. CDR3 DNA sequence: TGCGCCAGCAGCTTGGAAGGACTAGCGGGTAGCTCCTACAATGAGCAGTTCTTC.

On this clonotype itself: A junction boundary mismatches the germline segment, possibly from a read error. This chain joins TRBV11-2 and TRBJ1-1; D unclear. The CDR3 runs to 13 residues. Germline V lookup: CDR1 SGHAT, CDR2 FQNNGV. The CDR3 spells CVSSLDSARRAFF. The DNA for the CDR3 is TGTGTCAGCAGCTTAGATTCAGCCCGGAGGGCTTTCTTT.

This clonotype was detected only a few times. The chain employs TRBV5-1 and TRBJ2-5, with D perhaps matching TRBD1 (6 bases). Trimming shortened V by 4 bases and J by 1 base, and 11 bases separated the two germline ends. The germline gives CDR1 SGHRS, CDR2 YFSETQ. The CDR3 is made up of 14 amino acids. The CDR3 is CASSLRQVQETQYF. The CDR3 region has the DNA TGCGCCAGCAGCCTGAGACAGGTCCAAGAGACCCAGTACTTC. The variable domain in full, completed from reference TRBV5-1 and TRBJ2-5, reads KAGVTQTPRYLIKTRGQQVTLSCSPISGHRSVSWYQQTPGQGLQFLFEYFSETQRNKGNFPGRFSGRQFSNSRSEMNVSTLELGDSALYLCASSLRQVQETQYFGPGTRLLVL.

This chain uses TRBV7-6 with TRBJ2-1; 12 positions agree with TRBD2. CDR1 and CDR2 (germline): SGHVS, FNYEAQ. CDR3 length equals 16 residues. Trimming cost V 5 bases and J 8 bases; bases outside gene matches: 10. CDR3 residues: CASSPLTSGGTDEQFF. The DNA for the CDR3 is TGTGCCAGCAGCCCCCTGACTAGCGGGGGAACGGATGAGCAGTTCTTC.

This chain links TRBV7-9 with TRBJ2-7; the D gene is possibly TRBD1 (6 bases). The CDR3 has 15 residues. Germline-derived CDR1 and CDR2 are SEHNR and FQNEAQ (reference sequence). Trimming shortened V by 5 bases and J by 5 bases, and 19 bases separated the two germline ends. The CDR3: CASSRVSGGTDEQYF. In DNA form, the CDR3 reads TGTGCCAGCAGCCGCGTTTCTGGGGGCACGGACGAGCAGTACTTC.

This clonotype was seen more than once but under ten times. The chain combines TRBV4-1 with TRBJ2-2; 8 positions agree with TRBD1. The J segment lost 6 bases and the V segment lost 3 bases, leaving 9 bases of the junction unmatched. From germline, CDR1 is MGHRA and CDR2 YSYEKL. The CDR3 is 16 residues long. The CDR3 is CASSHQRDRRSGELFF. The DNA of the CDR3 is TGCGCCAGCAGCCACCAGAGGGACAGGAGGTCCGGGGAGCTGTTTTTT.

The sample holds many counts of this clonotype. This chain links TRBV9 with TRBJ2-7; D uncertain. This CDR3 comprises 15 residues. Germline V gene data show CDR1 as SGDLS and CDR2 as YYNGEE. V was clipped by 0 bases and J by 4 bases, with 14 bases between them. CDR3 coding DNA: TGTGCCAGCAGCGTAGGTCTGGGTGGGGATTACGAGCAGTACTTC. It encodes CASSVGLGGDYEQYF.

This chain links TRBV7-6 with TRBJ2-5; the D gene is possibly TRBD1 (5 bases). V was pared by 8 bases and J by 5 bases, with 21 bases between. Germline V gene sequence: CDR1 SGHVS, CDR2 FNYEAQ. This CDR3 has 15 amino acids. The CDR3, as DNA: TGTGCCAGCGCAATCACAAGGGGATTAGGCGAGACCCAGTACTTC. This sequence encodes CASAITRGLGETQYF. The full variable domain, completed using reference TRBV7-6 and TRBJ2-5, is GAGVSQSPRYKVTKRGQDVALRCDPISGHVSLYWYRQALGQGPEFLTYFNYEAQQDKSGLPNDRFSAERPEGSISTLTIQRTEQRDSAMYRCASAITRGLGETQYFGPGTRLLVL.

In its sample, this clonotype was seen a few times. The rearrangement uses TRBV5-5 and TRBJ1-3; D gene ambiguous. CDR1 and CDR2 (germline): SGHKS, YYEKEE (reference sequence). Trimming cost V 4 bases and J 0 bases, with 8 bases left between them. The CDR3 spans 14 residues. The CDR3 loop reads CASSPGTSGNTIYF. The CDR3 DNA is TGTGCCAGCAGCCCAGGCACCTCTGGAAACACCATATATTTT.

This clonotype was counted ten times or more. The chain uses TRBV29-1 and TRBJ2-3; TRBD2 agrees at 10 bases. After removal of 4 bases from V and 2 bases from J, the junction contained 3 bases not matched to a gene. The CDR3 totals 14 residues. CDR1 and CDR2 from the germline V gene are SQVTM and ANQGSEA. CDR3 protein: CSVGGLATTDTQYF. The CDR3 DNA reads TGCAGCGTTGGGGGACTAGCGACCACAGATACGCAGTATTTT.

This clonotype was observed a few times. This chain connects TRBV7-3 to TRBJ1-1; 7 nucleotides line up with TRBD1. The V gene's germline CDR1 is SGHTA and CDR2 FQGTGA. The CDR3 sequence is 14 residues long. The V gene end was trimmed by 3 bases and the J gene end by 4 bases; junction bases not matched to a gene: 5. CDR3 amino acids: CASSLAGGGTEAFF. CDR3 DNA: TGTGCCAGCAGCTTGGCAGGGGGTGGCACTGAAGCTTTCTTT.

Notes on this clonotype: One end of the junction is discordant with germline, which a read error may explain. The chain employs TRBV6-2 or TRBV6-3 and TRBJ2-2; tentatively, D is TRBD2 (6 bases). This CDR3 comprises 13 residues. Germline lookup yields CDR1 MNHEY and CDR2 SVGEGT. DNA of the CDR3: TGTGCCAGCAGCCGGACTAACACCGGGAAGCTGTTTTTT. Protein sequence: CASSRTNTGKLFF.

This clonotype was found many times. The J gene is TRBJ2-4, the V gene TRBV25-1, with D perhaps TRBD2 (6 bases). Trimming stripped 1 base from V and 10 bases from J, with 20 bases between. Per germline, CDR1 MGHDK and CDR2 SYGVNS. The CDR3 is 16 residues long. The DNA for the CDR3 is TGTGCCAGCAGTGAATCCCCCCTGGAGGGCAAACGGATTCAGTACTTC. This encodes CASSESPLEGKRIQYF.

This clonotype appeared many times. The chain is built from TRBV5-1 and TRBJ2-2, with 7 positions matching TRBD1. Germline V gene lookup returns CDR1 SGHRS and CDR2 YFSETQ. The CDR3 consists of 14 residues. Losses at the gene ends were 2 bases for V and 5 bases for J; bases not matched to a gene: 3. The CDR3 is CASSFQTGTGELFF. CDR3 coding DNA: TGCGCCAGCAGCTTCCAGACAGGGACCGGGGAGCTGTTTTTT. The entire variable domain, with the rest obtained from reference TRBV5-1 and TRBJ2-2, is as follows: KAGVTQTPRYLIKTRGQQVTLSCSPISGHRSVSWYQQTPGQGLQFLFEYFSETQRNKGNFPGRFSGRQFSNSRSEMNVSTLELGDSALYLCASSFQTGTGELFFGEGSRLTVL.